The 28 T cell receptor beta chains below all came from one sample that was sequenced in a study of OX40 agonist ivuxolimab in advanced cancers. Using immunoSEQ multiplex PCR, the repertoire was profiled, and TCRdb retains in-frame clones only, with some absent. The sample includes tens of thousands of clones, roughly 80% of them seen just once. The sample in question was CD4+ or CD8+ T cells sorted from blood, obtained in a trial of the OX40 agonist ivuxolimab. The receptors shown here come from an adult with an advanced solid tumor such as melanoma, head and neck, liver or kidney cancer.

This clone came up a few times. The chain links TRBV29-1 to TRBJ2-7; D might be TRBD2 (5 bases). Trimming pared 1 base from V and 5 bases from J, leaving 15 bases between. This CDR3 has 14 amino acids. Germline V gives CDR1 SQVTM, CDR2 ANQGSEA. The DNA for the CDR3 is TGCAGCGTTGAAGTTTACGGGGATATACACGAGCAGTACTTC. Protein sequence: CSVEVYGDIHEQYF.

This clone has a single count. The rearrangement links TRBV29-1 to TRBJ1-1; weak D call: TRBD1 (6 bases). Trimming took 7 bases from V and 1 from J, leaving 10 bases between them. CDR1 is SQVTM, CDR2 ANQGSEA, per germline. This CDR3 is built from 12 residues. The CDR3 region is CSASRGNTEAFF. The DNA of the CDR3 is TGCAGCGCCTCCAGGGGGAACACTGAAGCTTTCTTT.

The chain links TRBV30 to TRBJ1-2, with 9 bases fitting TRBD1. This CDR3 spans 13 amino acids. J gave up 2 bases and V 5 bases, and 3 bases lay outside the gene matches. The V gene's germline CDR1 is GTSNPN and CDR2 SVGIG (reference sequence). The CDR3 DNA reads as TGTGCCTGGGGGACAGGGCACAACTATGGCTACACCTTC. Translated: CAWGTGHNYGYTF.

V and J are TRBV19 and TRBJ1-2; D is ambiguous. The length of the CDR3 is 16 residues. Germline values: CDR1 LNHDA, CDR2 SQIVND (reference sequence). Trimming cost V 3 bases and J 0 bases, with 14 bases left between them. The CDR3, as DNA: TGTGCCAGTAGTATTAACGGCTTAAAAACTAACTATGGCTACACCTTC. Translating it yields CASSINGLKTNYGYTF.

J is TRBJ1-4 and V is TRBV27; D unresolved. Deletions cut 5 bases from V and 0 bases from J, with 13 bases between. Germline V gives CDR1 MNHEY, CDR2 SMNVEV (reference sequence). The CDR3 totals 16 residues. This CDR3 is CASSPLRLTTNEKLFF. CDR3 nucleotide sequence: TGTGCCAGCAGTCCACTTCGCCTTACAACTAATGAAAAACTGTTTTTT.

The chain carries TRBV6-4 and TRBJ2-5; D may be TRBD2 (5 bases). The V end was cut by 4 bases, the J end by 3 bases, with 21 bases between. The CDR3 consists of 17 residues. CDR1 and CDR2 (germline): MRHNA, SNTAGT. DNA of the CDR3: TGTGCCAGCAGTGCTCAGGCGACTCCCACGGAGGAAGAGACCCAGTACTTC. Protein product: CASSAQATPTEEETQYF.

V usage is TRBV4-1 and J usage is TRBJ1-5; TRBD1 matches 7 bases. Germline V lookup: CDR1 MGHRA, CDR2 YSYEKL. The V and J ends lost 4 bases and 4 bases, in that order; junction bases with no gene match: 7. The CDR3 has 15 amino acids. CDR3 sequence reads: CASSLYDRENQPQHF. The CDR3 nucleotides read TGCGCCAGCAGCCTGTACGACAGGGAGAATCAGCCCCAGCATTTT.

J is TRBJ2-1 and V is TRBV11-1, with 8 bases lining up with TRBD2. This CDR3 is built from 15 residues. CDR1 is SGHAT, CDR2 FQDESV, per germline (reference sequence). With V trimmed by 5 bases and J by 4 bases, 7 bases remained unmatched. The CDR3 DNA is TGTGCCAGCAGCGGGAGCGGGAGCGGGTACAATGAGCAGTTCTTC. Residues: CASSGSGSGYNEQFF.

The chain couples TRBV5-1 to TRBJ2-7; no clear D gene. This CDR3 region has 14 residues. Trimming stripped 4 bases from V and 1 base from J, with 12 bases between. Looked up from germline, CDR1 is SGHRS and CDR2 is YFSETQ. The CDR3, as DNA: TGCGCCAGCAGCCACACCGGGCCGTCCTACGAGCAGTACTTC. Translation: CASSHTGPSYEQYF.

The gene calls are TRBV9 and TRBJ1-3; tentatively, D is TRBD1 (5 bases). The V gene's germline CDR1 is SGDLS and CDR2 YYNGEE. V was shortened by 0 bases and J by 0 bases, with 13 bases between the two germline ends. The CDR3 extends over 17 amino acids. The CDR3 sequence: CASSVGGNRISGNTIYF. CDR3 bases: TGTGCCAGCAGCGTAGGGGGGAACAGGATCTCTGGAAACACCATATATTTT.

CDR3 in amino acids: CASSLNRERETQYF. The DNA for the CDR3 is TGTGCCAGCAGCTTGAACAGGGAAAGGGAGACCCAGTACTTC. The rearrangement uses TRBV5-4 and TRBJ2-5, with D possibly being TRBD1 (6 bases). CDR1 SGHNT and CDR2 YYREEE come from the germline V gene (reference sequence). There are 14 residues in the CDR3. V was pared by 1 base and J by 5 bases, with 12 bases between.

The chain joins TRBV19 to TRBJ1-5; D is possibly TRBD1 (5 bases). The V gene's germline CDR1 is LNHDA and CDR2 SQIVND (reference sequence). Trimming cost V 5 bases and J 3 bases, with 14 bases left between them. The CDR3 runs 15 residues. The CDR3 nucleotides are TGTGCCAGTAGTTTAGGGCAGGGTGACAATCAGCCCCAGCATTTT. This gives the protein CASSLGQGDNQPQHF.

This CDR3 reads CASRLTLGQPGDNQPQHF. Here the CDR3 DNA reads TGTGCCAGTCGACTCACCCTTGGGCAGCCGGGCGACAATCAGCCCCAGCATTTT. The chain couples TRBV19 to TRBJ1-5; D remains unclear. V was trimmed by 8 bases and J by 3 bases, leaving 26 bases between them. There are 18 residues in the CDR3. Germline lookup yields CDR1 LNHDA and CDR2 SQIVND (reference sequence).

The chain carries TRBV9 and TRBJ2-6; D is possibly TRBD1 (5 bases). This CDR3 region has 14 residues. Trimming took 6 bases from V and 2 from J, leaving 9 bases between them. Germline V lookup: CDR1 SGDLS, CDR2 YYNGEE. The CDR3 region has the DNA TGTGCCAGCACCTTGACAGCTGGGGCCAACGTCCTGACTTTC. This sequence encodes CASTLTAGANVLTF.

The chain couples TRBV5-6 to TRBJ2-7; D not certain. The CDR3 is 11 residues long. Germline lookup yields CDR1 SGHDT and CDR2 YYEEEE. The V and J ends lost 3 bases and 3 bases respectively, with 4 bases between them. The CDR3 bases are TGTGCCAGCAGCTCGATCTACGAGCAGTACTTC. This codes for CASSSIYEQYF. The full variable domain, its missing parts supplied by reference TRBV5-6 and TRBJ2-7, is DAGVTQSPTHLIKTRGQQVTLRCSPKSGHDTVSWYQQALGQGPQFIFQYYEEEERQRGNFPDRFSGHQFPNYSSELNVNALLLGDSALYLCASSSIYEQYFGPGTRLTVT.

The chain carries TRBV10-3 and TRBJ1-1; D remains ambiguous. Germline lookup yields CDR1 ENHRY and CDR2 SYGVKD. V was trimmed by 4 bases and J by 11 bases, leaving 14 bases between them. CDR3 size: 12 residues. The CDR3 region has the DNA TGTGCCATCAGTGCGGCACTAAGGGCGGCTTTCTTT. Translated, it gives CAISAALRAAFF.

The rearrangement joins TRBV7-2 to TRBJ1-4, with 7 bases that match TRBD1. After removal of 7 bases from V and 3 bases from J, the junction contained 5 bases not matched to a gene. Germline V gives CDR1 SGHTA, CDR2 FQGNSA. CDR3 length: 14 residues. DNA for the CDR3: TGTGCCAGCACCCTGAGGGGGCCTAATGAAAAACTGTTTTTT. It encodes CASTLRGPNEKLFF. Full variable domain (outside the CDR3, taken from reference TRBV7-2 and TRBJ1-4): GAGVSQSPSNKVTEKGKDVELRCDPISGHTALYWYRQSLGQGLEFLIYFQGNSAPDKSGLPSDRFSAERTGGSVSTLTIQRTQQEDSAVYLCASTLRGPNEKLFFGSGTQLSVL.

The chain employs TRBV14 and TRBJ2-7; perhaps TRBD1 as D (6 bases). V dropped 3 bases and J dropped 9 bases, with 18 bases sitting between them. The CDR3 has 14 amino acids. CDR1 SGHDN and CDR2 FVKESK come from the germline V gene. The CDR3 reads CASSQAVDSSVQYF. For the CDR3, the DNA is TGTGCCAGCAGCCAGGCTGTGGACAGTAGTGTGCAGTACTTC.

This clone occurred once. V and J are TRBV4-1 and TRBJ2-5; D call uncertain. This CDR3 is built from 13 residues. V gave up 1 base and J gave up 1 base, with 4 bases separating them. Germline CDR1 is MGHRA and CDR2 is YSYEKL. The CDR3 DNA reads TGCGCCAGCAGCCAAGGTTTCCAAGAGACCCAGTACTTC. Translating it yields CASSQGFQETQYF.

The chain couples TRBV6-6 to TRBJ1-2; TRBD1 is a possible D gene (5 bases). Trimming left V 5 bases short and J 1 base short, with 5 bases between. The CDR3 spans 12 residues. Germline-derived CDR1 and CDR2 are MNHNY and SVGAGI (reference sequence). CDR3 sequence (DNA): TGTGCCAGCAGTCAGGGTAACTATGGCTACACCTTC. Translated: CASSQGNYGYTF.

This chain links TRBV28 with TRBJ2-7, with 9 bases identical to TRBD1. The CDR3 runs 15 residues. Germline assignment: CDR1 MDHEN and CDR2 SYDVKM. After removal of 8 bases from V and 4 bases from J, the junction contained 12 bases not matched to a gene. CDR3 loop: CASFSAGQGLYEQYF. CDR3 DNA: TGTGCCAGCTTTAGTGCGGGACAGGGTCTTTACGAGCAGTACTTC.

This chain connects TRBV9 to TRBJ2-5; D may be TRBD1 (6 bases). The CDR3 extends over 12 amino acids. Trimming shortened V by 4 bases and J by 2 bases, and 6 bases separated the two germline ends. Germline V gene lookup returns CDR1 SGDLS and CDR2 YYNGEE. The CDR3 DNA reads TGTGCCAGCAGCAGGGGGCAAGAGACCCAGTACTTC. Protein: CASSRGQETQYF.

The V gene is TRBV6-6, the J gene TRBJ1-2; D is unclear. The CDR3 covers 14 residues. Germline assignment: CDR1 MNHNY and CDR2 SVGAGI (reference sequence). The V end lost 6 bases, the J end lost 7 bases, and 18 bases lay between the germline ends. DNA for the CDR3: TGTGCCAGCAGCCCAGGAGCGGCCAGGCCTGGCTACACCTTC. It translates to CASSPGAARPGYTF.

The chain links TRBV19 to TRBJ1-5; 7 positions match TRBD1. The germline V gene encodes CDR1 LNHDA and CDR2 SQIVND (reference sequence). The CDR3 covers 14 residues. Trimming at V came to 7 bases and at J to 4 bases, leaving 7 bases not matched to a gene. The CDR3 loop reads CASTRDSWNQPQHF. In DNA, the CDR3 is TGTGCCAGTACCCGGGACAGCTGGAATCAGCCCCAGCATTTT.

V and J are TRBV11-1 and TRBJ1-5; D not resolved. CDR1 is SGHAT and CDR2 is FQDESV in the germline V gene (reference sequence). The CDR3 totals 13 residues. V was clipped by 1 base and J by 5 bases, with 6 bases between them. The CDR3 DNA follows: TGTGCCAGCAGCTTAGGCCGACATCAGCCCCAGCATTTT. Its protein product is CASSLGRHQPQHF.

The V and J genes are TRBV18 and TRBJ2-5, with D tentatively TRBD1 (5 bases). Trimming removed 1 base at V and 3 bases at J, with 9 bases between. Germline V CDR1 and CDR2: KGHSH, LQKENI. CDR3 length: 14 amino acids. The CDR3 region has the DNA TGTGCCAGCTCACCACAGGGGAATAAAGAGACCCAGTACTTC. It is translated as CASSPQGNKETQYF.

The chain employs TRBV4-2 and TRBJ2-1; perhaps TRBD2 as D (5 bases). V was cut by 5 bases and J by 2 bases, with 13 bases left in between. Germline V gene data show CDR1 as LGHNA and CDR2 as YNFKEQ. CDR3 length: 15 amino acids. The CDR3 sequence is CASSFGLATYNEQFF. CDR3 bases: TGTGCCAGCAGCTTTGGGCTAGCAACCTACAATGAGCAGTTCTTC.

In this sample, this clone turned up a few times. The chain carries TRBV6-5 and TRBJ1-1; weak D call: TRBD1 (5 bases). V was trimmed by 4 bases and J by 0 bases, leaving 12 bases between them. The CDR3 is 15 amino acids. Germline values: CDR1 MNHEY, CDR2 SVGAGI. In DNA, the CDR3 is TGTGCCAGCAGTTCGGCGGGGCAACTGAACACTGAAGCTTTCTTT. This codes for CASSSAGQLNTEAFF.